This TCR beta chain was sequenced for a study of cytotoxic CD8 clonotypes in ibrutinib-treated CLL. The method was immunoSEQ multiplex PCR; TCRdb's version includes in-frame clones alone and lacks a portion of them. The sample contains more than 150,000 clones, around 72% of which appear only once. This clone was counted a few times. Its target is unknown. Study-level points and caveats: Public clonotypes, an uncommon group, contracted or remained stable on treatment.

The material sequenced was PBMCs, taken after 24 months of ibrutinib treatment. The origin of this receptor is a human donor with chronic lymphocytic leukemia.

CDR3 in amino acids: CASSLDPGDEAFF. CDR3 nucleotide sequence: TGTGCCAGCAGCTTAGACCCAGGGGATGAAGCTTTCTTT. The chain joins TRBV11-2 to TRBJ1-1; tentatively, D is TRBD1 (6 bases). Germline CDR1 SGHAT, CDR2 FQNNGV. Trimming cost V 0 bases and J 7 bases, with 9 bases left between them. This CDR3 has 13 amino acids.